This T cell receptor (beta chain) was sequenced during a study of blood T cell repertoires in COVID-19. Across the whole study: Acute and convalescent COVID-19 samples came from the United States, Italy and Spain. PBMCs, B-cell-depleted T cells, or T cells were the source of the cDNA or gDNA that made up the material.

The V gene's germline CDR1 is KGHSH and CDR2 LQKENI. The CDR3 has 15 residues. Trimming removed 3 bases from V and 0 bases from J; junction bases left unmatched: 4. Per the original data handling: Nucleated cell number was recorded as an estimate derived from reference gene primer amplification. Produced via immunoSEQ multiplex PCR; TCRdb's table is partial and in-frame only. The V and J calls and clone size come from that table; D and trimming were worked out from the DNA. The table has about 200,000 clones, around 85% seen once. The source of this sequence is a woman in her 70s with acute or convalescent COVID-19. The sample comprised peripheral blood. V usage is TRBV18 and J usage is TRBJ2-7, with TRBD2 matching 8 bases. In DNA form, the CDR3 reads TGTGCCAGCTCACCTCGGGAGGGCAGCTCCTACGAGCAGTACTTC. Protein sequence: CASSPREGSSYEQYF.